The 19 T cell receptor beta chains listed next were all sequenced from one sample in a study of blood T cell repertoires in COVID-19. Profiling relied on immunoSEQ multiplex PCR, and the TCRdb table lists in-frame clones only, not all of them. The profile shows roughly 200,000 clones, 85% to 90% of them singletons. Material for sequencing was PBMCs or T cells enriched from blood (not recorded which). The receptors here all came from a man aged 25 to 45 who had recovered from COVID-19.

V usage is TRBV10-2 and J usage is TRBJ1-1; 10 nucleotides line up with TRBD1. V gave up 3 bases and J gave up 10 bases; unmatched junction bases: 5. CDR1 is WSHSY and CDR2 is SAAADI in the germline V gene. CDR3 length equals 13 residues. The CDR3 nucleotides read TGCGCCAGCAGTGATCCGGGACAGGGGTCAGCTTTCTTT. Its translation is CASSDPGQGSAFF.

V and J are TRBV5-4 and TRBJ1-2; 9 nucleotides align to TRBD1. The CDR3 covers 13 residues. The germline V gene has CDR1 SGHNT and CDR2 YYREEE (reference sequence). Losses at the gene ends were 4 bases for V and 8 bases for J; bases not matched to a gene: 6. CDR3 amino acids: CASSLGQGLGYTF. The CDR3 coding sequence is TGTGCCAGCAGCCTGGGACAGGGTCTCGGCTACACCTTC.

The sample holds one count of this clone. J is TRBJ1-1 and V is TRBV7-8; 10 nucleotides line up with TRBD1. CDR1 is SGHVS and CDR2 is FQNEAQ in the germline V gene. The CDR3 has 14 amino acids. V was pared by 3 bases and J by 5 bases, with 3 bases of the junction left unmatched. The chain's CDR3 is CASSLTGGATEAFF. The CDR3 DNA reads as TGTGCCAGCAGCTTGACAGGGGGCGCGACTGAAGCTTTCTTT.

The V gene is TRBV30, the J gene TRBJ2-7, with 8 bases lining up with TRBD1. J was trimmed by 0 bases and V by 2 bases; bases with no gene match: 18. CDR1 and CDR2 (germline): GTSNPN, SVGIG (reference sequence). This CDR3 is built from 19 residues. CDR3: CAWSSLESLRQGRSYEQYF. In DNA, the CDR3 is TGTGCCTGGAGTTCCCTAGAATCACTAAGACAGGGGCGCTCCTACGAGCAGTACTTC.

The DNA for the CDR3 is TGCAGCGTTGGACAGGGGGTTAGGGAGACCCAGTACTTC. It specifies CSVGQGVRETQYF. The chain recombines TRBV29-1 with TRBJ2-5, with 9 bases that match TRBD1. Trimming cost V 4 bases and J 5 bases; bases outside gene matches: 5. Germline CDR1 and CDR2: SQVTM and ANQGSEA. The CDR3 has 13 amino acids.

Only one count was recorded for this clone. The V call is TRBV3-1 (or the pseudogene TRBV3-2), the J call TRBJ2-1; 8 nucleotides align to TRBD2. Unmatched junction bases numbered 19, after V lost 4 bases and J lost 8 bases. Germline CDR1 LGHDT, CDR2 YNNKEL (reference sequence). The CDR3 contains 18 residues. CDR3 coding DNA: TGTGCCAGCAGCCCAGATCATTTTAGTAGCGGGAATCTGCATGAGCAGTTCTTC. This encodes CASSPDHFSSGNLHEQFF.

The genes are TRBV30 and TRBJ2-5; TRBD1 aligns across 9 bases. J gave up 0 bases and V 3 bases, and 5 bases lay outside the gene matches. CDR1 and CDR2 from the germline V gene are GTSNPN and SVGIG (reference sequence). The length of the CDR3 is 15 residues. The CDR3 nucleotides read TGTGCCTGGAGCGGGGACAGGGCGTACCAAGAGACCCAGTACTTC. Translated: CAWSGDRAYQETQYF.

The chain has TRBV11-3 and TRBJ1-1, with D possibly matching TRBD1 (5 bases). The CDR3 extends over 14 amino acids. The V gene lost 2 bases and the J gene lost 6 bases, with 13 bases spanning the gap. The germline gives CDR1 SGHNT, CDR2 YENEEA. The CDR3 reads CASSLSGGVAEAFF. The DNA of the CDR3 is TGTGCCAGCAGCTTATCGGGGGGGGTCGCTGAAGCTTTCTTT.

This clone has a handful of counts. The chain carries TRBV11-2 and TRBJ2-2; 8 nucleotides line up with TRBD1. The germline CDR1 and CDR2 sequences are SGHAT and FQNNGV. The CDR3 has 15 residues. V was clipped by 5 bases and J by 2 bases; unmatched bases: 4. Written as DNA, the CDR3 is TGTGCCAGCAGCCCCGGGACAGGAAACACCGGGGAGCTGTTTTTT. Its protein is CASSPGTGNTGELFF.

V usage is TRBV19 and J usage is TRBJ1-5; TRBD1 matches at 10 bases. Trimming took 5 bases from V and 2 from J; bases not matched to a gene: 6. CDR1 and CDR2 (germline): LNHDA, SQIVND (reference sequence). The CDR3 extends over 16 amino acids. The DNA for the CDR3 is TGTGCCAGTAGTCCGGGACAGGGGATTGGCAATCAGCCCCAGCATTTT. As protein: CASSPGQGIGNQPQHF.

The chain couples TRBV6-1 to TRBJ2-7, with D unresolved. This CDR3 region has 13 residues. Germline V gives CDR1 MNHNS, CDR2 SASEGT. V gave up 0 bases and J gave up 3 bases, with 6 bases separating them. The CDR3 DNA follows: TGTGCCAGCAGTGAAGCGCGAAGCTACGAGCAGTACTTC. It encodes CASSEARSYEQYF.

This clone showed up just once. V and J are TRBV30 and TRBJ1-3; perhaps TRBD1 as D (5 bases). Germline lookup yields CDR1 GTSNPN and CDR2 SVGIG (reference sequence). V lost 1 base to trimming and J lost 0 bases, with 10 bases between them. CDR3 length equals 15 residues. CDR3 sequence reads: CAWSGGTASGNTIYF. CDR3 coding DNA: TGTGCCTGGAGTGGGGGGACTGCCTCTGGAAACACCATATATTTT.

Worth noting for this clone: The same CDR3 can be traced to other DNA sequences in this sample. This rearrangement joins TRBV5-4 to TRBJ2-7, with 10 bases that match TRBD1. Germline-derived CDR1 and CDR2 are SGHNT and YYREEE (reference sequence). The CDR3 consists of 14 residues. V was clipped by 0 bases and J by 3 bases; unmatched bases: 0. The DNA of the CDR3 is TGTGCCAGCAGCTTGGGGACAGGGGGCTACGAGCAGTACTTC. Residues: CASSLGTGGYEQYF. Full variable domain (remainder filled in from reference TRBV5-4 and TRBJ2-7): ETGVTQSPTHLIKTRGQQVTLRCSSQSGHNTVSWYQQALGQGPQFIFQYYREEENGRGNFPPRFSGLQFPNYSSELNVNALELDDSALYLCASSLGTGGYEQYFGPGTRLTVT.

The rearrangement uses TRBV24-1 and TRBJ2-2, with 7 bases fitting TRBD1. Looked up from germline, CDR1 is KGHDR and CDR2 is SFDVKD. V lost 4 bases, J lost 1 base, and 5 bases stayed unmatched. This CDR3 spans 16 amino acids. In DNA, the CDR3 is TGTGCCACCAGTGACCTGGACAGGAAGAACACCGGGGAGCTGTTTTTT. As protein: CATSDLDRKNTGELFF.

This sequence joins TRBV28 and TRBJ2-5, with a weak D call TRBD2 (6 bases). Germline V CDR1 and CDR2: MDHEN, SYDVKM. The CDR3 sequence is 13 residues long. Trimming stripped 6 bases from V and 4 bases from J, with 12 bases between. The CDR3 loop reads CASSTLGGETQYF. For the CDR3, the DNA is TGTGCCAGCAGCACACTGGGGGGAGAGACCCAGTACTTC. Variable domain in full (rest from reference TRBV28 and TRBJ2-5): DVKVTQSSRYLVKRTGEKVFLECVQDMDHENMFWYRQDPGLGLRLIYFSYDVKMKEKGDIPEGYSVSREKKERFSLILESASTNQTSMYLCASSTLGGETQYFGPGTRLLVL.

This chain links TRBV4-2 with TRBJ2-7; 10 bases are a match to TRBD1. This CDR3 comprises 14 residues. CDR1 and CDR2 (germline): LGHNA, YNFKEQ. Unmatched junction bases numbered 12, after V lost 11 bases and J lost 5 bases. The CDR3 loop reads CAAGGTGAVNEQYF. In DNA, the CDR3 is TGTGCCGCCGGTGGGACAGGGGCAGTTAACGAGCAGTACTTC.

The CDR3: CASKGQGKPQHF. The CDR3, as DNA: TGCGCCAGCAAAGGACAGGGTAAGCCCCAGCATTTT. This sequence joins TRBV5-1 and TRBJ1-5; 8 bases match TRBD1. CDR1 is SGHRS and CDR2 is YFSETQ in the germline V gene. With 6 bases clipped from V and 8 bases from J, the junction kept 4 bases outside the gene matches. The CDR3 length is 12 residues.

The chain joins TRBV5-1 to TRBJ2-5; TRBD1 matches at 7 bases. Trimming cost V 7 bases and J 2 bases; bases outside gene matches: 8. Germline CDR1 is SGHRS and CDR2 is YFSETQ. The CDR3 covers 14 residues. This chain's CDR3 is CASSRSGQQETQYF. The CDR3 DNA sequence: TGCGCCAGCTCACGTTCGGGACAGCAAGAGACCCAGTACTTC.

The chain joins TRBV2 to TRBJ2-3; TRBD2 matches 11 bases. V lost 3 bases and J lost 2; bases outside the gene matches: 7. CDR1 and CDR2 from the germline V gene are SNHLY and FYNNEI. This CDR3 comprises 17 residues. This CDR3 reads CASSDGPGLAATDTQYF. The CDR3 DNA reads TGTGCCAGCAGTGATGGGCCGGGACTAGCGGCCACAGATACGCAGTATTTT.